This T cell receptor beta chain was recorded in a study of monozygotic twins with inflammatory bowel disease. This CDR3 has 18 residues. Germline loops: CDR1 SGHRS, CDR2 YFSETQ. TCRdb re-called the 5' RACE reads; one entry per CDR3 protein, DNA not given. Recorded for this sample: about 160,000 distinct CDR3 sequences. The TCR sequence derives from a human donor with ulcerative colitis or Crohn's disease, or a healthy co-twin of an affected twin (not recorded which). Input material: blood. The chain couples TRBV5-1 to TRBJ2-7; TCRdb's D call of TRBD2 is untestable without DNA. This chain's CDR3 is CASSSPLAGGAGTYEQYF. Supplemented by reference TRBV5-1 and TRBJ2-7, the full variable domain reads KAGVTQTPRYLIKTRGQQVTLSCSPISGHRSVSWYQQTPGQGLQFLFEYFSETQRNKGNFPGRFSGRQFSNSRSEMNVSTLELGDSALYLCASSSPLAGGAGTYEQYFGPGTRLTVT.